This T cell receptor (beta chain) was documented in a study of low-dose radiotherapy and immunotherapy resistance in tumors. In the study overall: Cohort 2's total reached 13 Gy over 26 weeks, at 1 Gy per fraction every two weeks. Every six weeks patients received intravenous ipilimumab 1 mg/kg, and every two weeks they received intravenous nivolumab 240 mg. Participants were given intravenous cyclophosphamide 200 mg/m2 every two weeks, one day before radiation and immunotherapy.

Documented time point: after trial treatment. Specified treatment: LDRT plus nivolumab, ipilimumab, low-dose cyclophosphamide and aspirin (RACIN trial). This clonotype was picked up many times. Trimming removed 6 bases from V and 0 bases from J; junction bases left unmatched: 2. Per the germline V gene, CDR1 is MNHEY and CDR2 is SVGAGI. The length of the CDR3 is 14 residues. PCR amplification of the TCRs was performed with Phusion for 20 PCR cycles, and it relied on a constant-region primer together with a V-primer adapter. TCRdb ran MiXCR on the reads and lists one entry per CDR3 protein. The repertoire holds roughly 50,000 distinct CDR3 sequences, 33% seen once, with 7% to 10% in the top ten.

Specimen: PBMCs, collected after low-dose radiotherapy plus immunotherapy. The sequence was collected from a male donor with rectosigmoid adenocarcinoma. V is TRBV6-5 and J is TRBJ1-3; 7 bases match TRBD1. The CDR3 region is CASSRDSSGNTIYF. The CDR3 DNA reads TGTGCCAGCAGCCGGGACAGCTCTGGAAACACCATATATTTT.